These T cell receptor beta chains were read from a single sample in a study of technical replicates of blood from a few donors. Generated by immunoSEQ multiplex PCR, the TCRdb table keeps only in-frame clones and is missing some. The profile shows more than 65,000 clones, 95% to 97% of them singletons. Source material: T cells isolated from PBMCs. These TCRs come from a human donor in good health. Both conserved end residues are part of each CDR3. A D gene is named only where the DNA matches it firmly. Some rows mark clone size as missing; the rest say once, few, many or name a class of expanded clone.

D: TRBD1; J: TRBJ1-3; length: 15; V: TRBV6-6; size: -; DNA: TGTGCCAGCAGTTATTCGACAGGGAGGAGAAACACCATATATTTT; CDR3: CASSYSTGRRNTIYF
D: -; J: TRBJ2-7; length: 14; V: TRBV6-5; size: -; DNA: TGTGCCAGCAGTTACCGGGAGTGCTGCTACGAGCAGTACTTC; CDR3: CASSYRECCYEQYF
D: -; J: TRBJ2-1; length: 15; V: TRBV5-5; size: -; DNA: TGTGCCAGCAGCTTAATAAGGACTGGCTACAATGAGCAGTTCTTC; CDR3: CASSLIRTGYNEQFF
D: TRBD2; J: TRBJ2-3; length: 16; V: TRBV7-3; size: -; DNA: TGTGCCAGCAGCCCATTAGCGGGAAGGGGCACAGATACGCAGTATTTT; CDR3: CASSPLAGRGTDTQYF
D: -; J: TRBJ1-2; length: 11; V: TRBV27; size: -; DNA: TGTGCCAGCGGTCCCCCCCAGGGCTACACCTTC; CDR3: CASGPPQGYTF
D: TRBD2; J: TRBJ2-7; length: 15; V: TRBV6-1; size: -; DNA: TGTGCCAGCAGTGAAGGCACTAGCGGGTTATACGAGCAGTACTTC; CDR3: CASSEGTSGLYEQYF
D: TRBD2; J: TRBJ2-1; length: 15; V: TRBV9; size: -; DNA: TGTGCCAGCAGCGTAAGCGGGAGGGCCTTCAATGAGCAGTTCTTC; CDR3: CASSVSGRAFNEQFF
D: TRBD2; J: TRBJ2-5; length: 14; V: TRBV9; size: -; DNA: TGTGCCAGCAGCGTAACTAGCGTGAAAGAGACCCAGTACTTC; CDR3: CASSVTSVKETQYF
D: TRBD1; J: TRBJ1-2; length: 14; V: TRBV14; size: -; DNA: TGTGCCAGCAGCCGTTCCGGGACAGCCTATGGCTACACCTTC; CDR3: CASSRSGTAYGYTF
D: -; J: TRBJ1-5; length: 14; V: TRBV25-1; size: -; DNA: TGTGCCAGCGGGGATACAGGTCTCAATCAGCCCCAGCATTTT; CDR3: CASGDTGLNQPQHF
D: -; J: TRBJ1-2; length: 13; V: TRBV7-2; size: -; DNA: TGTGCCAGCAGCCTCCCTTCTAACTATGGCTACACCTTC; CDR3: CASSLPSNYGYTF
D: TRBD1; J: TRBJ1-4; length: 15; V: TRBV7-8; size: few; DNA: TGTGCCAGCAGCGATGGGACAGCAACTAATGAAAAACTGTTTTTT; CDR3: CASSDGTATNEKLFF
D: -; J: TRBJ1-2; length: 13; V: TRBV7-9; size: -; DNA: TGTGCCAGCAGTGAGACAGCCAACTATGGCTACACCTTC; CDR3: CASSETANYGYTF
D: -; J: TRBJ2-2; length: 14; V: TRBV7-2; size: -; DNA: TGTGCCTGCGAGTGGAGCTCGAACACCGGGGAGCTGTTTTTT; CDR3: CACEWSSNTGELFF
D: -; J: TRBJ1-3; length: 15; V: TRBV6-4; size: -; DNA: TGTGCCAGCAAGCACAGGCTCCGACGTGGAAACACCATATATTTT; CDR3: CASKHRLRRGNTIYF
D: TRBD1; J: TRBJ1-5; length: 14; V: TRBV19; size: -; DNA: TGTGCCACCAGAGAGGGGGCGAGCAATCAGCCCCAGCATTTT; CDR3: CATREGASNQPQHF
D: -; J: TRBJ1-4; length: 11; V: TRBV7-9; size: -; DNA: TGTGCCAGCCGGACAAATGAAAAACTGTTTTTT; CDR3: CASRTNEKLFF
D: -; J: TRBJ2-6; length: 15; V: TRBV27; size: -; DNA: TGTGCCAGCAGTTGGGCGGGATTCGGGGCCAACGTCCTGACTTTC; CDR3: CASSWAGFGANVLTF
D: -; J: TRBJ2-4; length: 13; V: TRBV2; size: -; DNA: TGTGCCAGCAGTTCTGAGGGGGGGCACATTCAGTACTTC; CDR3: CASSSEGGHIQYF
D: TRBD1; J: TRBJ1-1; length: 14; V: TRBV28; size: -; DNA: TGTGCCAGCGGTAGGATCACAGGGGGAACTGAAGCTTTCTTT; CDR3: CASGRITGGTEAFF
D: -; J: TRBJ1-3; length: 14; V: TRBV10-3; size: -; DNA: TGTGCCATCAGTGGAAGAGACTCTGGAAACACCATATATTTT; CDR3: CAISGRDSGNTIYF
D: TRBD1; J: TRBJ1-2; length: 14; V: TRBV28; size: -; DNA: TGTGCCAGCAGTTTAACAGGGGGGAACTATGGCTACACCTTC; CDR3: CASSLTGGNYGYTF
D: -; J: TRBJ2-7; length: 15; V: TRBV7-2; size: -; DNA: TGTGCCAGCAGCTTTATAACCCACTTTGCCTACGAGCAGTACTTC; CDR3: CASSFITHFAYEQYF
D: TRBD2; J: TRBJ2-7; length: 20; V: TRBV19; size: -; DNA: TGTGCCAGTAGTATAGGACTAGCGGGAGGGGGGGGATTATTAAACTACGAGCAGTACTTC; CDR3: CASSIGLAGGGGLLNYEQYF
D: TRBD1; J: TRBJ2-7; length: 16; V: TRBV25-1; size: once; DNA: TGTGCCAGCAGTGAATTGGATGGGACAGGGAGGTACGAGCAGTACTTC; CDR3: CASSELDGTGRYEQYF
D: -; J: TRBJ1-3; length: 17; V: TRBV5-1; size: -; DNA: TGCGCCAGCAGCTTGGATTCCTCGGGAAGCTCTGGAAACACCATATATTTT; CDR3: CASSLDSSGSSGNTIYF
D: TRBD2; J: TRBJ2-1; length: 15; V: TRBV5-6; size: -; DNA: TGTGCCAGCAGCTTGACTAGCGGGGGAAACAATGAGCAGTTCTTC; CDR3: CASSLTSGGNNEQFF
D: -; J: TRBJ2-3; length: 13; V: TRBV9; size: -; DNA: TGTGCCAGCAGCGTACCCGGGTTGGATACGCAGTATTTT; CDR3: CASSVPGLDTQYF
D: -; J: TRBJ1-4; length: 14; V: TRBV2; size: -; DNA: TGTGCCATCCTATCAGGGAACTTAAATGAAAAACTGTTTTTT; CDR3: CAILSGNLNEKLFF
D: TRBD2; J: TRBJ2-7; length: 19; V: TRBV7-2; size: -; DNA: TGTGCCAGCAGCTTAGCGGGCCTTAAACTAGCGGGAGTTTCTCTTGAGCAGTACTTC; CDR3: CASSLAGLKLAGVSLEQYF
D: -; J: TRBJ2-5; length: 13; V: TRBV28; size: -; DNA: TGTGCCAGCACCATCGGTGCTGTAGAGACCCAGTACTTC; CDR3: CASTIGAVETQYF
D: TRBD2; J: TRBJ2-3; length: 14; V: TRBV5-1; size: -; DNA: TGCGCCAGCAGCTTGCGGTTCGGGAGGGATACGCAGTATTTT; CDR3: CASSLRFGRDTQYF
D: TRBD2; J: TRBJ2-7; length: 14; V: TRBV5-1; size: once; DNA: TGCGCCAGCAGCTTGGAGCCGGGAGGCTACGAGCAGTACTTC; CDR3: CASSLEPGGYEQYF
D: -; J: TRBJ1-1; length: 14; V: TRBV19; size: -; DNA: TGTGCCAGTATGGAGGGGGGGTTGAACACTGAAGCTTTCTTT; CDR3: CASMEGGLNTEAFF
D: TRBD2; J: TRBJ2-1; length: 15; V: TRBV2; size: -; DNA: TGTGCCAGCATCATAGCGGGAGGTTCCTACAATGAGCAGTTCTTC; CDR3: CASIIAGGSYNEQFF
D: -; J: TRBJ2-1; length: 12; V: TRBV4-3; size: -; DNA: TGCGCCAGCAGCCAGGGGAGGAATGAGCAGTTCTTC; CDR3: CASSQGRNEQFF
D: TRBD2; J: TRBJ2-1; length: 13; V: TRBV4-1; size: -; DNA: TGCGCCAGCAGCCAGGGCGGGAGACTTGAGCAGTTCTTC; CDR3: CASSQGGRLEQFF
D: -; J: TRBJ2-7; length: 15; V: TRBV5-6; size: -; DNA: TGTGCCAGCAGCCTATCGTACGGGGTCTCCTACGAGCAGTACTTC; CDR3: CASSLSYGVSYEQYF
D: TRBD1; J: TRBJ1-2; length: 13; V: TRBV6-1; size: -; DNA: TGTGCCAGCAGGGTACAGGGGAGCTATGGCTACACCTTC; CDR3: CASRVQGSYGYTF
D: -; J: TRBJ1-2; length: 14; V: TRBV5-1; size: -; DNA: TGCGCCAGCAGCGGGGACGGAGGGGTGGCTGGCTACACCTTC; CDR3: CASSGDGGVAGYTF
D: -; J: TRBJ1-4; length: 15; V: TRBV6-5; size: -; DNA: TGTGCCAGCAGTCCCACGGGGGCAACTAATGAAAAACTGTTTTTT; CDR3: CASSPTGATNEKLFF
D: TRBD1; J: TRBJ2-7; length: 14; V: TRBV11-3; size: -; DNA: TGTGCCAGCAGCATCTCCGGGACAGTCTACGAGCAGTACTTC; CDR3: CASSISGTVYEQYF
D: TRBD2; J: TRBJ2-5; length: 20; V: TRBV4-2; size: -; DNA: TGTGCCAGCAGCCAAGATTATTGGAATAGCGGGAGAACTCCATACGAGACCCAGTACTTC; CDR3: CASSQDYWNSGRTPYETQYF
D: -; J: TRBJ1-2; length: 16; V: TRBV5-1; size: -; DNA: TGCGCCAGCAGCCCGAACCCTGACGGAGATAACTATGGCTACACCTTC; CDR3: CASSPNPDGDNYGYTF
D: TRBD2; J: TRBJ2-7; length: 16; V: TRBV19; size: -; DNA: TGTGCCAGTAGTTACGGACTAGCGGGAGGTTCCTACGAGCAGTACTTC; CDR3: CASSYGLAGGSYEQYF
D: TRBD1; J: TRBJ2-2; length: 15; V: TRBV30; size: -; DNA: TGTGCCATCAACCGGGACAGGGGGCAGATCGGGGAGCTGTTTTTT; CDR3: CAINRDRGQIGELFF
D: -; J: TRBJ2-5; length: 14; V: TRBV7-8; size: few; DNA: TGTGCCAGCAGCCCCGGGGTAAACCAAGAGACCCAGTACTTC; CDR3: CASSPGVNQETQYF
D: TRBD2; J: TRBJ2-3; length: 17; V: TRBV7-2; size: -; DNA: TGTGCCAGCAGCTCCGGGACTAGCGGGAGTAGCACAGATACGCAGTATTTT; CDR3: CASSSGTSGSSTDTQYF
D: -; J: TRBJ1-5; length: 12; V: TRBV28; size: -; DNA: TGTGCCAGCAGGGGCGCCAATCAGCCCCAGCATTTT; CDR3: CASRGANQPQHF
D: -; J: TRBJ1-5; length: 14; V: TRBV27; size: -; DNA: TGTGCCAGCAATGTGGGGTGGACTAATCAGCCCCAGCATTTT; CDR3: CASNVGWTNQPQHF
D: -; J: TRBJ2-5; length: 17; V: TRBV5-1; size: -; DNA: TGCGCCAGCAGCTCGGTCATATGGGGGAGGTGGGGAGAGACCCAGTACTTC; CDR3: CASSSVIWGRWGETQYF
D: TRBD1; J: TRBJ1-2; length: 14; V: TRBV28; size: -; DNA: TGTGCCAGCAGCAGTTCTGGGACAGGGGAAGGCTACACCTTC; CDR3: CASSSSGTGEGYTF
D: TRBD1; J: TRBJ1-4; length: 15; V: TRBV9; size: -; DNA: TGTGCCAGCAGCTCGGGGGGGGACAGGGACGAAAAACTGTTTTTT; CDR3: CASSSGGDRDEKLFF
D: -; J: TRBJ2-7; length: 14; V: TRBV6-5; size: -; DNA: TGTGCCAGCAGTAAAAGGGGGATAACCTACGAGCAGTACTTC; CDR3: CASSKRGITYEQYF